Listed here are 3 T cell receptor beta chains from one sample, sequenced in a study of Ad26.COV2.S vaccination and SARS-CoV-2 variants. Measured with immunoSEQ multiplex PCR; TCRdb has only the in-frame clones, and not every one. The table has fewer than 400,000 clones, less than 90% seen once. The sample's treatment: about 20 received Ad26.COV2.S at low or high dose, single or two shots; a few received placebo; per-sample allocation not given. The samples were gathered on day 63 after the first injection of vaccine or placebo. The sample was peripheral blood, taken in a trial of Ad26.COV2.S vaccine versus placebo. Receptors were obtained from a person between 18 and 65 years old who received the Ad26.COV2.S COVID-19 vaccine or a placebo.

The count of this clone is one. The rearrangement joins TRBV3-1 (or the pseudogene TRBV3-2) to TRBJ1-2; D remains ambiguous. The CDR3 totals 13 residues. Trimming shortened V by 0 bases and J by 9 bases, and 11 bases separated the two germline ends. CDR1 is LGHDT and CDR2 is YNNKEL in the germline V gene (reference sequence). The DNA of the CDR3 is TGTGCCAGCAGCCAAGATGGAGAGGGTAGCTACACCTTC. It translates to CASSQDGEGSYTF.

The rearrangement uses TRBV5-1 and TRBJ1-2; D remains unclear. Germline assignment: CDR1 SGHRS and CDR2 YFSETQ. This CDR3 comprises 14 residues. Deletions cut 2 bases from V and 6 bases from J, with 14 bases between. CDR3 residues: CASSFLGQENGYTF. As DNA, the CDR3 is TGCGCCAGCAGCTTCCTAGGGCAGGAAAATGGCTACACCTTC.

The chain couples TRBV9 to TRBJ1-2; no firm D call. Deletions cut 0 bases from V and 3 bases from J, with 9 bases between. The CDR3 length is 14 residues. The germline CDR1 and CDR2 sequences are SGDLS and YYNGEE. CDR3: CASSVVMRDYGYTF. In nucleotides, the CDR3 is TGTGCCAGCAGCGTAGTGATGAGGGACTATGGCTACACCTTC.